This T cell receptor (beta chain) was profiled in a study of blood T cell repertoires in COVID-19 (dated by TCRdb to 2019 to 2021). Regarding the study in general: Samples covering the acute and convalescent phases of COVID-19 were provided by collaborators in the United States, Italy and Spain. Subjects who had been exposed to COVID-19, were actively infected with it, or had recovered from it provided the deeply sampled blood TCRbeta repertoires that made up the dataset. A freely available public database, intended as a resource for researchers studying the immune response to SARS-CoV-2, is where the repertoires were released. The material from the prospective study consisted of cDNA or gDNA derived from T cells, B-cell-depleted T cells, or PBMCs. The samples were drawn from the first 160 participants of the ongoing ImmuneRACE study and from 950 to 1,500 subjects provided by 6 global collaborators. Where available, HLA class I and class II types were taken from metadata supplied by the sample provider and were not determined by assay-based typing. The sample metadata nearly always contained a de-identified subject ID, COVID-19 status, age in years and sex. The full study reports these points: How much clinical and demographic metadata was included differed by source and by participant, and the metadata was provided uncurated.

This clone was picked up one time. What antigen it recognizes has not been identified. Base-call qualities are not available, and no considerably larger clone is one nucleotide away. The immunoSEQ Assay, a bias-controlled multiplex PCR, was used to amplify TCRbeta CDR3 regions from genomic DNA. The source study handled its data this way. The number of nucleated cells in each sample was estimated from the amplification of reference gene primers within the assay. To quantify the absolute abundance of each unique TCRbeta CDR3 rearrangement, sequence reads were collapsed and filtered. For each sample, productive Simpson clonality was calculated as the square root of Simpson's diversity index across productive rearrangements. Not all clones reach the TCRdb copy of this immuneACCESS table, which keeps in-frame sequences only. Checked studies attribute under half of the gap to unresolved V genes and leave the rest unexplained. D and trimming come from the DNA, and the V and J calls and clone size come from that table. In all, the sample holds 65,000 to 95,000 clones, and 85% of those were seen once. The top ten hold over 15% of the sample.

The CDR3 runs 14 amino acids, cysteine and phenylalanine included. Of the read, only the CDR3 DNA is kept; its 42 bases are in frame from base 1. The germline V gene encodes CDR1 SGHTA and CDR2 FQGNSA. V drops 3 bases and J drops 2 bases, leaving 8 bases in between. Collaborating institutions collected whole blood in K2EDTA tubes following their own protocols. Collaborator samples were shipped for TCRbeta analysis as frozen whole blood, isolated PBMCs, or DNA extracted from either sample type. The receptor chain draws on TRBV7-2 and TRBJ1-5; D gene: possibly TRBD1, on 6 matching bases. Sample: peripheral blood. This clonotype originated in a man aged 80 or over with active or convalescent COVID-19. This receptor carries the CDR3 CASSLPGGNQPQHF. The nucleotide sequence is TGTGCCAGCAGCTTGCCAGGGGGCAATCAGCCCCAGCATTTT.